The rows below give T cell receptor beta chains drawn from one sample of a study of blood T cell repertoires in COVID-19. Sequencing used immunoSEQ multiplex PCR; TCRdb keeps in-frame clones, though not all of them. The profile shows under 110,000 clones, approximately 89% of them singletons. The sequenced sample consisted of peripheral blood. The origin of the receptors is a woman aged 25-40 years with acute or convalescent COVID-19. CDR3s include the opening cysteine and the closing phenylalanine or tryptophan. Each record gives: CDR3 DNA, CDR3 protein, clone size, J gene, V gene, D gene. D genes are given only for firm matches. The size field is filled for only some rows; it gives once, few, many or a size class.

CDR3nt: TGTGCCATCAGTCGGACAGCTAGCCAGCCCCAGCATTTT; CDR3aa: CAISRTASQPQHF; abundance: NA; j_gene: TRBJ1-5; v_gene: TRBV10-3; d_gene: NA
CDR3nt: TGTGCCTGGAGTGGACAGGGCGTAACTGAAGCTTTCTTT; CDR3aa: CAWSGQGVTEAFF; abundance: once; j_gene: TRBJ1-1; v_gene: TRBV30; d_gene: TRBD1
CDR3nt: TGCGCCAGCGGCACCGGGGATACTCTCTACGAGCAGTACTTC; CDR3aa: CASGTGDTLYEQYF; abundance: once; j_gene: TRBJ2-7; v_gene: TRBV5-1; d_gene: NA
CDR3nt: TGCGCCAGCAGCCAACATGGGACAGGGGATGGCTACACCTTC; CDR3aa: CASSQHGTGDGYTF; abundance: NA; j_gene: TRBJ1-2; v_gene: TRBV4-1; d_gene: TRBD1
CDR3nt: TGTGCCAGCAGCCAGCACACAGCAACTAATGAAAAACTGTTTTTT; CDR3aa: CASSQHTATNEKLFF; abundance: NA; j_gene: TRBJ1-4; v_gene: TRBV3-1/TRBV3-2; d_gene: NA
CDR3nt: TGCGCCAGCAGCTTGGCGGGGAGTGACAGGGCTACCCACAATGAGCAGTTCTTC; CDR3aa: CASSLAGSDRATHNEQFF; abundance: NA; j_gene: TRBJ2-1; v_gene: TRBV5-1; d_gene: TRBD1
CDR3nt: TGTGCCAGCAGCCCCGGGAGGGGAGAGGCAGATACGCAGTATTTT; CDR3aa: CASSPGRGEADTQYF; abundance: NA; j_gene: TRBJ2-3; v_gene: TRBV13; d_gene: TRBD2
CDR3nt: TGTGCCAGCCTCGACAGGGGGACGCAGGATGAGCAGTTCTTC; CDR3aa: CASLDRGTQDEQFF; abundance: NA; j_gene: TRBJ2-1; v_gene: TRBV5-5; d_gene: TRBD1
CDR3nt: TGTGCCAGCAGTCAATTTACAGGGAACACTGAAGCTTTCTTT; CDR3aa: CASSQFTGNTEAFF; abundance: NA; j_gene: TRBJ1-1; v_gene: TRBV6-2/TRBV6-3; d_gene: NA
CDR3nt: TGTGCCAGCAGCTTAAGGTCAGGCTCACCCCTCCACTTT; CDR3aa: CASSLRSGSPLHF; abundance: NA; j_gene: TRBJ1-6; v_gene: TRBV7-8; d_gene: NA
CDR3nt: TGTGCCAGCAGCTCCCCCAACACTGACAGGGGGCAAGGCTACACCTTC; CDR3aa: CASSSPNTDRGQGYTF; abundance: once; j_gene: TRBJ1-2; v_gene: TRBV5-4; d_gene: TRBD1
CDR3nt: TGTGCCAGCCTAAGACCAGGGTGGGACACTGAAGCTTTCTTT; CDR3aa: CASLRPGWDTEAFF; abundance: NA; j_gene: TRBJ1-1; v_gene: TRBV2; d_gene: NA
CDR3nt: TGTGCCAGCAGCGGACAGGGGTATGGCTACACCTTC; CDR3aa: CASSGQGYGYTF; abundance: NA; j_gene: TRBJ1-2; v_gene: TRBV6-2/TRBV6-3; d_gene: TRBD1
CDR3nt: TGTGCCAGCAGAGTTCAAGCGGGCTATGGCTACACCTTC; CDR3aa: CASRVQAGYGYTF; abundance: NA; j_gene: TRBJ1-2; v_gene: TRBV12-3/TRBV12-4; d_gene: NA
CDR3nt: TGTGCCAGCAGCTCTTTGACACGAAATGAGCAGTTCTTC; CDR3aa: CASSSLTRNEQFF; abundance: NA; j_gene: TRBJ2-1; v_gene: TRBV6-5; d_gene: NA
CDR3nt: TGTGCCAGCAGTGGCAGGGGGCGGGGCTACACCTTC; CDR3aa: CASSGRGRGYTF; abundance: NA; j_gene: TRBJ1-2; v_gene: TRBV27; d_gene: TRBD1
CDR3nt: TGTGCCACGACAGCTAGCAATCAGCCCCAGCATTTT; CDR3aa: CATTASNQPQHF; abundance: NA; j_gene: TRBJ1-5; v_gene: TRBV28; d_gene: NA
CDR3nt: TGTGCCAGCAGTGAACTCCCCGGAGGGACAGGGCTCTACGAGCAGTACTTC; CDR3aa: CASSELPGGTGLYEQYF; abundance: NA; j_gene: TRBJ2-7; v_gene: TRBV6-1; d_gene: TRBD1